One and the same sample provided the 9 T cell receptor beta chains below, sequenced in a study of Graves' ophthalmopathy and Graves' hyperthyroidism. RNA transcripts served as template for amplifying TCR beta CDR3 sequences. Second-round multiplex PCR came after a first-round RT-PCR that employed HTBI primers. Using its own MiXCR run on the multiplex PCR reads, TCRdb lists one record per CDR3 protein. This sample has a few hundred thousand distinct CDR3 sequences; approximately 37% occur once, and the top ten carry about 4%. Sequencing used peripheral blood or thyroid tissue (not recorded which). The receptors here all came from an adult man with Graves' hyperthyroidism.

In this sample, this clonotype turned up many times. This chain uses TRBV19 with TRBJ1-1, with D possibly matching TRBD1 (5 bases). V gave up 3 bases and J gave up 2 bases, with 16 bases separating them. CDR3 size: 16 residues. CDR1 LNHDA and CDR2 SQIVND come from the germline V gene (reference sequence). In DNA form, the CDR3 reads TGTGCCAGTAGTATTGGCCGTAGACAGATAAACACTGAAGCTTTCTTT. Amino acids: CASSIGRRQINTEAFF.

A remark on this clonotype: A much larger clone differs from this one at a single base, so this may be a read error. The chain employs TRBV7-9 and TRBJ2-7; 9 bases match TRBD1. The CDR3 loop spans 16 amino acids. Per the germline V gene, CDR1 is SEHNR and CDR2 is FQNEAQ (reference sequence). The CDR3 nucleotides read TGCGCCGGCAGCTTGGCCTGGGACAGGGAACCCTACGAGCAGTACTTC. Amino acid sequence: CAGSLAWDREPYEQYF. Variable domain in full (rest from reference TRBV7-9 and TRBJ2-7): DTGVSQNPRHKITKRGQNVTFRCDPISEHNRLYWYRQTLGQGPEFLTYFQNEAQLEKSRLLSDRFSAERPKGSFSTLEIQRTEQGDSAMYLCAGSLAWDREPYEQYFGPGTRLTVT.

The gene calls are TRBV15 and TRBJ1-5; the match to TRBD1 covers 8 bases. The CDR3 spans 15 residues. The J segment lost 7 bases and the V segment lost 8 bases, leaving 13 bases of the junction unmatched. Germline CDR1 LNHNV, CDR2 YYDKDF (reference sequence). For the CDR3, the DNA is TGTGCCACCGGAGACAGGGGTCTACACGAGCAGCCCCAGCATTTT. It encodes CATGDRGLHEQPQHF.

V usage is TRBV29-1 and J usage is TRBJ2-6, with D possibly TRBD2 on 5 matching bases. The CDR3 is 14 amino acids. CDR1 and CDR2 from the germline V gene are SQVTM and ANQGSEA. V was cut by 7 bases and J by 1 base, with 11 bases left in between. The CDR3 region is CSATGISGANVLTF. CDR3 bases: TGCAGCGCCACCGGGATTTCTGGGGCCAACGTCCTGACTTTC. The variable domain in full, with the rest retrieved from reference TRBV29-1 and TRBJ2-6, is SAVISQKPSRDICQRGTSLTIQCQVDSQVTMMFWYRQQPGQSLTLIATANQGSEATYESGFVIDKFPISRPNLTFSTLTVSNMSPEDSSIYLCSATGISGANVLTFGAGSRLTVL.

The chain carries TRBV20-1 and TRBJ2-7, with 8 bases that match TRBD2. There are 13 residues in the CDR3. CDR1 DFQATT and CDR2 SNEGSKA come from the germline V gene (reference sequence). V shed 3 bases, J shed 3 bases, and the junction held 4 bases outside the gene matches. The CDR3 DNA reads as TGCAGTGCTAGGGCCGCGGGGGGCTACGAGCAGTACTTC. It is translated as CSARAAGGYEQYF.

This clonotype was counted many times. J is TRBJ1-1 and V is TRBV5-5, with unresolved D. Trimming took 4 bases from V and 0 from J, leaving 13 bases between them. Germline V gives CDR1 SGHKS, CDR2 YYEKEE (reference sequence). The CDR3 loop spans 15 amino acids. CDR3 in amino acids: CASSHLAIMNTEAFF. The CDR3 DNA is TGTGCCAGCAGCCATTTGGCGATTATGAACACTGAAGCTTTCTTT.

This clonotype was observed at least ten times. This chain uses TRBV15 with TRBJ1-3, with D maybe TRBD1 (6 bases). This CDR3 is built from 17 residues. Germline V lookup: CDR1 LNHNV, CDR2 YYDKDF (reference sequence). Trimming pared 0 bases from V and 2 bases from J, leaving 14 bases between. The CDR3 reads CATSRDWAGATGNTIYF. As DNA, the CDR3 is TGTGCCACCAGCAGAGATTGGGCAGGGGCCACTGGAAACACCATATATTTT.

In this sample, this clonotype turned up many times. The rearrangement joins TRBV6-1 to TRBJ2-5, with D tentatively TRBD1 or TRBD2 (6 bases each). The germline gives CDR1 MNHNS, CDR2 SASEGT. This CDR3 region has 12 residues. V was trimmed by 5 bases and J by 5 bases, leaving 9 bases between them. This chain's CDR3 is CASSPGAETQYF. DNA for the CDR3: TGTGCCAGCAGTCCGGGGGCCGAGACCCAGTACTTC.

The chain has TRBV29-1 and TRBJ1-2, with D perhaps TRBD1 (6 bases). Germline CDR1 SQVTM, CDR2 ANQGSEA. The length of the CDR3 is 16 residues. V was clipped by 4 bases and J by 7 bases, with 25 bases between them. CDR3 amino acids: CSVGPLGGVIPPGYTF. CDR3 DNA sequence: TGCAGCGTTGGCCCCCTGGGGGGCGTGATTCCTCCTGGCTACACCTTC.